The 19 T cell receptor beta chains presented below share a single source sample, sequenced in a study of cytomegalovirus exposure and HLA in healthy donors (dated 2017 in TCRdb). The library was produced with the immunoSEQ multiplex PCR assay. The table was pulled from immuneACCESS by TCRdb, which kept in-frame rearrangements only. Such tables lose some clones; where checked, under half of the loss comes from unresolved V genes, and the rest has no known cause. Counted in this sample were 250,000 to 400,000 clones; approximately 86% of them appeared once. The ten largest clones capture roughly 1.2% of the sample. The source material was PBMCs. These receptor sequences come from a woman under 40 in good health and CMV-seropositive.

This chain links TRBV7-6 with TRBJ2-1; D gene unclear. Trimming took off 4 bases at V and 8 bases at J, with 6 bases between the two ends. CDR1 is SGHVS, CDR2 FNYEAQ, per germline. This CDR3 comprises 11 residues. CDR3 bases: TGTGCCAGCAGCTCTTCACATGAGCAGTTCTTC. As protein: CASSSSHEQFF.

The chain carries TRBV4-3 and TRBJ2-7, with no clear D. The germline V gene has CDR1 LGHNA and CDR2 YSLEER. This CDR3 region has 12 residues. Between the trimmed V and J ends, which lost 2 bases and 6 bases, there was a span of 8 bases. The CDR3 region is CASSQLFGEQYF. The DNA of the CDR3 is TGCGCCAGCAGCCAATTGTTCGGCGAGCAGTACTTC.

This rearrangement joins TRBV14 to TRBJ2-1; no reliable D call. V was pared by 3 bases and J by 1 base, with 7 bases between. Germline V gene lookup returns CDR1 SGHDN and CDR2 FVKESK. The CDR3 contains 14 residues. The CDR3 DNA follows: TGTGCCAGCAGCCAGGCGGTTTCCTACAATGAGCAGTTCTTC. Translated: CASSQAVSYNEQFF.

This chain links TRBV6-6 with TRBJ2-1, with TRBD1 matching over 9 bases. This CDR3 spans 14 amino acids. Germline-derived CDR1 and CDR2 are MNHNY and SVGAGI (reference sequence). V trimming: 7 bases; J trimming: 6 bases; junction bases outside the gene matches: 7. The CDR3 nucleotides are TGTGCCAGCATTAGTGGACAGGGGATCAATGAGCAGTTCTTC. It is translated as CASISGQGINEQFF.

This chain uses TRBV30 with TRBJ2-4; D remains unclear. Trimming removed 8 bases from V and 1 base from J, with 9 bases in between. The CDR3 has 12 amino acids. CDR1 and CDR2 (germline): GTSNPN, SVGIG (reference sequence). CDR3 DNA: TGTGCCGCCTGGTGGGCCAAAAACATTCAGTACTTC. Residues: CAAWWAKNIQYF.

The chain employs TRBV5-1 and TRBJ1-6; 10 nucleotides agree with TRBD1. Trimming at V came to 4 bases and at J to 2 bases, leaving 6 bases not matched to a gene. This CDR3 has 17 amino acids. CDR1 is SGHRS, CDR2 YFSETQ, per germline. Here the CDR3 DNA reads TGCGCCAGCAGCACCGGACAGGGGGGCACCTATAATTCACCCCTCCACTTT. Its protein product is CASSTGQGGTYNSPLHF.

V is TRBV7-6 and J is TRBJ1-1, with D possibly matching TRBD1 (5 bases). The V gene lost 0 bases and the J gene lost 5 bases, with 7 bases spanning the gap. CDR1 SGHVS and CDR2 FNYEAQ come from the germline V gene. The CDR3 spans 13 residues. CDR3 amino acids: CASSLASGTEAFF. The CDR3, as DNA: TGTGCCAGCAGCTTAGCATCAGGGACTGAAGCTTTCTTT.

For the CDR3, the DNA is TGTGCCAGCAGTTCCGCCGGACTAGGCAATGAGCAGTTCTTC. Its protein is CASSSAGLGNEQFF. The chain links TRBV6-6 to TRBJ2-1; 7 bases map to TRBD2. J gave up 6 bases and V 4 bases, and 6 bases lay outside the gene matches. In germline, CDR1 is MNHNY, CDR2 SVGAGI (reference sequence). The CDR3 has 14 amino acids.

J is TRBJ2-7 and V is TRBV5-1; D remains unclear. V lost 0 bases and J lost 2, with 9 bases in between. Germline values: CDR1 SGHRS, CDR2 YFSETQ. CDR3 size: 14 residues. The CDR3 DNA reads as TGCGCCAGCAGCTTGGCTCGTCCTGCCTACGAGCAGTACTTC. It translates to CASSLARPAYEQYF. The variable domain in full, with the rest retrieved from reference TRBV5-1 and TRBJ2-7, is KAGVTQTPRYLIKTRGQQVTLSCSPISGHRSVSWYQQTPGQGLQFLFEYFSETQRNKGNFPGRFSGRQFSNSRSEMNVSTLELGDSALYLCASSLARPAYEQYFGPGTRLTVT.

CDR3 sequence reads: CASSPGGADYTF. The CDR3 coding sequence is TGTGCCAGCAGCCCAGGGGGCGCGGACTACACCTTC. The chain joins TRBV5-4 to TRBJ1-2, with 8 bases lining up with TRBD1. The CDR3 runs to 12 residues. After removal of 4 bases from V and 10 bases from J, the junction contained 6 bases not matched to a gene. Germline CDR1 and CDR2: SGHNT and YYREEE (reference sequence).

The rearrangement joins TRBV20-1 to TRBJ2-5; maybe TRBD1 (6 bases). The length of the CDR3 is 11 residues. Germline CDR1 DFQATT, CDR2 SNEGSKA (reference sequence). For the CDR3, the DNA is TGCAGCGGACAGAACCAAGAGACCCAGTACTTC. Translating gives CSGQNQETQYF.

The gene calls are TRBV7-9 and TRBJ2-1; D gene unclear. Germline V gives CDR1 SEHNR, CDR2 FQNEAQ (reference sequence). Trimming cost V 1 base and J 0 bases, with 16 bases left between them. This CDR3 spans 18 amino acids. The CDR3 DNA sequence: TGTGCCAGCAGCTTAGATGAGGCTAGGGAAAGCTCCTACAATGAGCAGTTCTTC. Translation gives CASSLDEARESSYNEQFF.

This clone has just one count. The V and J genes are TRBV6-1 and TRBJ1-1; unclear D gene. The V end lost 2 bases, the J end lost 0 bases, and 10 bases lay between the germline ends. The germline gives CDR1 MNHNS, CDR2 SASEGT. The CDR3 loop spans 15 amino acids. In nucleotides, the CDR3 is TGTGCCAGCAGTGAATATCAGGCGATGAACACTGAAGCTTTCTTT. It specifies CASSEYQAMNTEAFF.

The CDR3 loop reads CASSVDPTHNTEAFF. The CDR3 DNA follows: TGTGCCAGCAGCGTAGATCCCACTCACAACACTGAAGCTTTCTTT. V and J are TRBV9 and TRBJ1-1; D is ambiguous. Between the trimmed V and J ends, which lost 0 bases and 2 bases, there was a span of 11 bases. The germline V gene encodes CDR1 SGDLS and CDR2 YYNGEE. The length of the CDR3 is 15 residues.

The chain is built from TRBV7-8 and TRBJ2-1; 11 bases fit TRBD2. Trimming at V came to 10 bases and at J to 4 bases, leaving 12 bases not matched to a gene. From germline, CDR1 is SGHVS and CDR2 FQNEAQ. The CDR3 is made up of 16 amino acids. CDR3 residues: CAIRSLTSGGYNEQFF. Written as DNA, the CDR3 is TGTGCCATTCGTTCGCTTACTAGCGGGGGATACAATGAGCAGTTCTTC.

Only one count was recorded for this clone. V gene TRBV19 combines with J gene TRBJ2-7; 9 bases match TRBD1. V lost 6 bases, J lost 6 bases, and 9 bases stayed unmatched. This CDR3 comprises 14 residues. Germline V gene sequence: CDR1 LNHDA, CDR2 SQIVND (reference sequence). CDR3 region: CASSQGQGVREQYF. The CDR3 DNA sequence: TGTGCCAGTAGCCAGGGACAGGGCGTTCGCGAGCAGTACTTC.

The rearrangement joins TRBV15 to TRBJ1-4; no clear D. CDR3 size: 13 residues. V shed 1 base and J shed 5 bases, with 5 bases lying between them. Germline lookup yields CDR1 LNHNV and CDR2 YYDKDF (reference sequence). The CDR3 coding sequence is TGTGCCACCAGCAGAGTGGAGAATGAAAAACTGTTTTTT. This gives the protein CATSRVENEKLFF.

The rearrangement uses TRBV29-1 and TRBJ2-2; a possible D gene is TRBD1 (6 bases). V dropped 4 bases and J dropped 5 bases, with 14 bases sitting between them. Germline V lookup: CDR1 SQVTM, CDR2 ANQGSEA. The length of the CDR3 is 14 residues. The CDR3 nucleotides are TGCAGCGTTGGGCGTTTTAGGGGGACCGGGGAGCTGTTTTTT. Its translation is CSVGRFRGTGELFF.

The chain is built from TRBV6-1 and TRBJ1-3, with TRBD1 matching 7 bases. This CDR3 has 14 residues. V trimming: 5 bases; J trimming: 1 base; junction bases outside the gene matches: 2. Germline V gene sequence: CDR1 MNHNS, CDR2 SASEGT. This chain's CDR3 is CASSWDRSGNTIYF. The CDR3 region has the DNA TGTGCCAGCAGTTGGGACAGATCTGGAAACACCATATATTTT.